A selection of T cell receptor beta chains follows, all from one sample in a study of tumor-infiltrating lymphocytes in primary liver carcinoma. Using its own MiXCR run on the multiplex PCR reads, TCRdb lists one record per CDR3 protein. The sample carries about 100,000 distinct CDR3 sequences, about 62% recorded once. What was sequenced was liver tumor tissue from sampling region 2. These receptors were taken from a woman in her fifties or sixties with primary liver carcinoma and hepatitis B virus infection. Both conserved end residues are part of each CDR3. D genes are given only for firm matches. Clone size is not always given. Where it is, it says once, few, many or a class for expanded clones.

>.|TRBV11-1|TRBJ2-3|few
TGTGCCAGCAACATCGGACATACAGATACGCAGTATTTT
CASNIGHTDTQYF
>.|TRBV11-2|TRBJ2-3|.
TGTGCCAACAGCTTAGGGGAACTAACGTACAGGCCAGATACGCAGTATTTT
CANSLGELTYRPDTQYF
>TRBD1|TRBV6-1|TRBJ1-2|.
TGTGCCTGCAGTGAGGTCGGACAGGGGTCTGGCTACACCTTC
CACSEVGQGSGYTF
>.|TRBV12-3/TRBV12-4|TRBJ1-4|.
TGTGCCAGCAGTCTGGGAGGGTTGGTTGAAAAACTGCTTTTT
CASSLGGLVEKLLF
>.|TRBV11-2|TRBJ2-5|few
TGTGCCAGCAGCTTAGAGTCCGAGGGGACCCAGTGCTTC
CASSLESEGTQCF
>.|TRBV6-1|TRBJ1-2|many
TGTGCCAGCAGTGTCGGGGGGAACTATGGCTACACCTTC
CASSVGGNYGYTF
>TRBD2|TRBV28|TRBJ2-3|many
TGTGCCAGCAGCCCAGCGGGAGGGATCACAGATACGCAGTATTTT
CASSPAGGITDTQYF
>.|TRBV29-1|TRBJ1-5|many
TGCAGCGTTCGTCACGGGAGCAATCAGCCCCAGCATTTT
CSVRHGSNQPQHF
>.|TRBV11-3|TRBJ2-1|once
TGTGCCAGCATCTTAGGAACTAGCAGGAAGCTTGGGCGGTTCTTC
CASILGTSRKLGRFF
>.|TRBV24-1|TRBJ2-5|many
TGTGCCACCAGTGAGGGAGTGTGGGAGACCCAGTACTTC
CATSEGVWETQYF
>.|TRBV10-3|TRBJ2-5|.
TGTGCCATATGGACAGCCATTGAAGGAGAGACCCAGTACTTC
CAIWTAIEGETQYF
>TRBD2|TRBV28|TRBJ2-1|few
TGTGCCAGCACCTCATCAGCGGGAGCGGGTAATGAGCAGTTCTTC
CASTSSAGAGNEQFF
>.|TRBV7-8|TRBJ2-2|.
TGTGCCAGCAGTTTAGGGGGGGGACACGCCGGGGAGCTGTTTTTT
CASSLGGGHAGELFF
>.|TRBV29-1|TRBJ2-3|many
TGCAGCGTTGACGCTGCTAGCACAGATACGCAGTATTTT
CSVDAASTDTQYF
>.|TRBV28|TRBJ2-4|few
TGTGCCAGCAGTCTGTCCCTGGCGGACGTAGCCAAAAACATTCAGTACTTC
CASSLSLADVAKNIQYF
>.|TRBV4-1|TRBJ2-1|.
TGCGCCAGCAGCCAAGGGGCTGGGGGAGGTTCCTACAATGAGTTCTTC
CASSQGAGGGSYNEFF
>.|TRBV11-2|TRBJ2-2|few
TGTGCCAGCAGCTTACGTCTTGGGAGCACCGGGGAGCTGCTTTTT
CASSLRLGSTGELLF
>TRBD2|TRBV11-2|TRBJ2-3|.
TGTGCCAGCAGCATGGGACTGGCGGGAGTGGCTAATACGCAGTATTTT
CASSMGLAGVANTQYF
>TRBD2|TRBV5-1|TRBJ2-7|many
TGCGCCAGCAGCGGCGGGACTAGCGGGGGGGTAGTCTACGAGCAGTACTTC
CASSGGTSGGVVYEQYF
>.|TRBV11-1|TRBJ2-2|.
TGTGCCAGCAGATCGAGCCCTGACACTGGGGAGCTGTTTTTT
CASRSSPDTGELFF
>TRBD1|TRBV29-1|TRBJ2-7|medium-sized
TGCAGCGTTGAAGGGACAGGGGACGAGCAGTACTTC
CSVEGTGDEQYF
>TRBD1|TRBV11-2|TRBJ2-5|.
TGTGCCAGCAGCCAGGGGAATCCCGGGACAGGGGTAAAAGAGACCCAGTACTTC
CASSQGNPGTGVKETQYF
>TRBD2|TRBV12-3/TRBV12-4|TRBJ2-1|.
TGTGCCAGCAGCCTCGTATTAGCGGGAGGGCACGTAGATGAGCAGTTCTTC
CASSLVLAGGHVDEQFF
>.|TRBV11-3|TRBJ2-1|.
TGTGCCAGCAGCTTGGCAGCGCCTGTCCGGGGCGAGCAGTTCTTC
CASSLAAPVRGEQFF
>.|TRBV6-1|TRBJ1-3|.
TGTGCCAGCAGTGAAGACCTGTCAGGAGTCTCTGGAAACACCATATATTTT
CASSEDLSGVSGNTIYF
>.|TRBV4-1|TRBJ1-2|many
TGCGCCAGCAGCCAAGGAATGCAGGGGCTCTATGGCTACACCTTC
CASSQGMQGLYGYTF
>.|TRBV11-2|TRBJ2-1|medium-sized
TGTGCCAGCAGCTTTGAACAGTACAATGAGCAGTTCTTC
CASSFEQYNEQFF
>.|TRBV29-1|TRBJ2-3|.
TGCAGCGCGGGGTTCGGACAGCGTATAAATACGCAGTATTTT
CSAGFGQRINTQYF
>TRBD2|TRBV29-1|TRBJ2-1|.
TGCAGGGTGTGGGCGGGAGGGGAGCATTTCTTC
CRVWAGGEHFF
>TRBD2|TRBV11-1|TRBJ2-3|medium-sized
TGTGCCAGCAGCTTAGATGGACTAGCGGTTTCTAGCACAGATACGCAGTATTTT
CASSLDGLAVSSTDTQYF
>.|TRBV11-2|TRBJ2-7|few
TGTGCCGGCAGCTTAGGACTAACCTACGAGCAGTACTTT
CAGSLGLTYEQYF
>.|TRBV12-3/TRBV12-4|TRBJ2-1|.
TGTGCCAGCACCGTCACAGGGCCCCTTGTCAATGAGCAGTTCTTC
CASTVTGPLVNEQFF
>.|TRBV11-1|TRBJ2-3|.
TGTGCCAGCAACTTAAGGCAAAGTGGGGGAGAGTCTCTCTTT
CASNLRQSGGESLF
>.|TRBV6-1|TRBJ2-7|.
TGTGCCAGCAGTGAATCTAGTAGGAGCTCCTACGAGCAGTACTTC
CASSESSRSSYEQYF
>.|TRBV9|TRBJ1-1|.
TGTGCCAGCAGCCCCCCACCCGGGTCACGAGGCGACACTGAAGCTTTCTTT
CASSPPPGSRGDTEAFF
>.|TRBV28|TRBJ2-3|.
TGCGCCAGCTGCCCAACGGGACCTCTCACAGATACGCAGTATTTT
CASCPTGPLTDTQYF
>TRBD1|TRBV20-1|TRBJ2-4|once
TGCAGTGCTGCCCCTGTTCTGGACAGGGGGACCAAAAACATTCAGTACTTC
CSAAPVLDRGTKNIQYF
>.|TRBV19|TRBJ1-1|.
TGTGCCAGTACCCCGATGACAGAGAGCACTGTAGCTTTCTTT
CASTPMTESTVAFF
>.|TRBV25-1|TRBJ1-3|.
TGTGCCAGCAGTGGATTGGGAAACACCATATATTTT
CASSGLGNTIYF
>.|TRBV7-9|TRBJ2-5|.
TGTGCCAGCAGCTTACGTGCCCGGCAATGGACCCAGTACTTC
CASSLRARQWTQYF